The clone carrying this TCR beta chain was found a few times. Its antigen is not identified. The sample originates from a study of T-cell reconstitution after alpha-beta-depleted transplantation in children. Regarding the study as a whole: Most T-cell counts and diversity one year after the transplant came from T cells that were newly produced.

The germline V gene encodes CDR1 MNHNS and CDR2 SASEGT. This CDR3 spans 14 amino acids. The V end was cut by 6 bases, the J end by 5 bases, with 13 bases between. The authors prepared the TCRbeta library with unique molecular identifiers. TCRdb redid the calling of the PCR reads with MiXCR, one entry per CDR3 protein. The sample has about 580,000 distinct CDR3 sequences, around 23% seen once. The gene calls are TRBV6-1 and TRBJ2-2; TRBD2 is a possible D gene (6 bases). The origin of this receptor is a boy younger than two who had a stem cell transplant for acute myeloid leukemia, so the T cells may come from the graft donor. The material was PBMCs, mostly from graft donor cells, obtained 360 days after TCRalphabeta/CD19-depleted stem cell transplant. Here the CDR3 reads CASSRLGRTGELFF. CDR3 DNA sequence: TGTGCCAGCAGCCGACTAGGGAGGACCGGGGAGCTGTTTTTT.